This TCR beta chain emerged from a study of cytomegalovirus exposure and HLA in healthy donors. The study ran its PCR with 60 Vbeta and 13 Jbeta primers. The assay was immunoSEQ multiplex PCR, and TCRdb's table has in-frame clones only and misses some. The sample lists under 100,000 clones, around three fifths occurring once. Trimming left V 1 base short and J 1 base short, with 8 bases between. Per the germline V gene, CDR1 is SGHTA and CDR2 is FQGNSA. This CDR3 contains 15 residues. The chain has TRBV7-2 and TRBJ1-5; D is uncertain. The TCR sequence derives from a woman in her forties in good health and CMV-seropositive. Material for sequencing was PBMCs. The CDR3 is CASSLGARSNQPQHF. In DNA form, the CDR3 reads TGTGCCAGCAGCTTAGGGGCTCGAAGCAATCAGCCCCAGCATTTT.